This T cell receptor (beta chain) was sequenced for a study of T cell responses to AZD1222 COVID-19 vaccine. TCRdb keeps only in-frame clones here, not all; method: immunoSEQ multiplex PCR. The table has under 170,000 clones, approximately 90% seen once. The germline gives CDR1 SGHTS, CDR2 YDEGEE. This CDR3 has 15 residues. After removal of 1 base from V and 7 bases from J, the junction contained 6 bases not matched to a gene. General study results and limits: Donors, mostly white British, included more females; clonal diversity was possibly underestimated.

Second doses were pooled across both intervals (about 4 or about 12 weeks). With regard to this clone: What it binds is unknown.

The TCR originated in an adult who received the AZD1222 COVID-19 vaccine. The chain recombines TRBV5-8 with TRBJ2-7, with 12 bases that match TRBD2. Here the sequenced sample was peripheral blood, taken 28 days after the second AZD1222 dose. The CDR3 DNA reads TGTGCCAGCAGCTTGCTAGCGGGAGGGCCGGGAGAGCAGTACTTC. Translation gives CASSLLAGGPGEQYF.